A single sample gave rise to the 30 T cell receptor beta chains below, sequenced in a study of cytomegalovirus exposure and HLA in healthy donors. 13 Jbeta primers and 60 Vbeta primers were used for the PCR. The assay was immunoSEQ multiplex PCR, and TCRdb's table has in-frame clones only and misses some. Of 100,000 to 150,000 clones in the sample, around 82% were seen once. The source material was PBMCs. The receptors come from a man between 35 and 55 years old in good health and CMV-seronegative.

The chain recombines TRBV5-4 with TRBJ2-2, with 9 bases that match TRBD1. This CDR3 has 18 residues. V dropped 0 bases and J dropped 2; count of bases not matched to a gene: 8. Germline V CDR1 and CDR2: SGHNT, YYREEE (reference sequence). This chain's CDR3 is CASSLAGTGSINTGELFF. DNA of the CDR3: TGTGCCAGCAGCTTGGCCGGGACAGGGTCAATCAACACCGGGGAGCTGTTTTTT.

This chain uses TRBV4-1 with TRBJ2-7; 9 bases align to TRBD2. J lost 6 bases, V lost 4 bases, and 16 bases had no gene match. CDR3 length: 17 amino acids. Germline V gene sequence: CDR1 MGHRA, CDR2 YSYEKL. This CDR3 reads CASSRGEGAGGASEQYF. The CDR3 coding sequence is TGCGCCAGCAGCCGTGGGGAGGGCGCGGGGGGGGCTAGCGAGCAGTACTTC.

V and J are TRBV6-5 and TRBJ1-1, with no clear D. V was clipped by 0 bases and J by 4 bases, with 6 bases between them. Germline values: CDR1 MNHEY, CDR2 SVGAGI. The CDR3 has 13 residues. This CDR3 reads CASSYSFGTEAFF. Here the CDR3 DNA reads TGTGCCAGCAGTTACTCCTTCGGCACTGAAGCTTTCTTT.

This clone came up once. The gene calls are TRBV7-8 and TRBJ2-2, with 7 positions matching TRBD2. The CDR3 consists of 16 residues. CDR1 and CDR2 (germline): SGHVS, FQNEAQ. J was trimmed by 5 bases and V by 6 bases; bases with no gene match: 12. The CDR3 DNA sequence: TGTGCCAGCAGACTGCCGGGACGGGGGGATACCGGGGAGCTGTTTTTT. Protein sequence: CASRLPGRGDTGELFF.

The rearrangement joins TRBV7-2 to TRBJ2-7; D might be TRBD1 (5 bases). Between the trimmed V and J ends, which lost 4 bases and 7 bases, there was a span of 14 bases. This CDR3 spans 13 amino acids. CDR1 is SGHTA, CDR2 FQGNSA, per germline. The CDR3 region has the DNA TGTGCCAGCAGCTCACAGGACCACTTTGAGCAGTACTTC. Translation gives CASSSQDHFEQYF.

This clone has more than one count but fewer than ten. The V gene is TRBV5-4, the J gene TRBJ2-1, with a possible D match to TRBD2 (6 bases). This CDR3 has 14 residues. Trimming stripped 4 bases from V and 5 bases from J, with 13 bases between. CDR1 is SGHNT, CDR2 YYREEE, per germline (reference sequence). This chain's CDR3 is CASSVQWGDNEQFF. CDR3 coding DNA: TGTGCCAGCAGCGTACAATGGGGGGACAATGAGCAGTTCTTC.

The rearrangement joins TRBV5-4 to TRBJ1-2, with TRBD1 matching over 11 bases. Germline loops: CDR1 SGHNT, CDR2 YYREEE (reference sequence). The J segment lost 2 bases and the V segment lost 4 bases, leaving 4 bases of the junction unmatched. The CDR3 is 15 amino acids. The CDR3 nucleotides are TGTGCCAGCAGCCGGACAGGGGGCCACAACTATGGCTACACCTTC. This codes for CASSRTGGHNYGYTF.

The CDR3 DNA is TGTGCCAGCAGCTCGAATGCGGGTACAGAGACCGGGGAGCTGTTTTTT. This encodes CASSSNAGTETGELFF. The chain recombines TRBV5-4 with TRBJ2-2, with D perhaps matching TRBD2 (5 bases). The V gene's germline CDR1 is SGHNT and CDR2 YYREEE (reference sequence). The V end was cut by 3 bases, the J end by 5 bases, with 17 bases between. The CDR3 runs 16 residues.

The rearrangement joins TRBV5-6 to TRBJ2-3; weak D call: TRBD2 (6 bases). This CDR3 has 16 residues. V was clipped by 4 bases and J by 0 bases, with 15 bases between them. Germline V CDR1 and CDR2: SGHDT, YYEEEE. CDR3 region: CASSPLRGTSTDTQYF. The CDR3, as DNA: TGTGCCAGCAGCCCTTTGCGGGGCACGAGCACAGATACGCAGTATTTT.

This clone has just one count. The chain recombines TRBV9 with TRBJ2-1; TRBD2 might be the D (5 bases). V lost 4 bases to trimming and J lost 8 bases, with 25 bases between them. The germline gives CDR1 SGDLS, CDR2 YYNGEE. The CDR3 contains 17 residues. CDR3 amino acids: CASSPRAVSFLSDEQFF. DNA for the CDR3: TGTGCCAGCAGCCCACGAGCGGTTAGCTTTTTGTCCGATGAGCAGTTCTTC.

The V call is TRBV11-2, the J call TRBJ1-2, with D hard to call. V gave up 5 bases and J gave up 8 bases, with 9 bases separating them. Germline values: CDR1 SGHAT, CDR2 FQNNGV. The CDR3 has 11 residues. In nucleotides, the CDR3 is TGTGCCAGCAGCCGGTTGTGGGGCTACACCTTC. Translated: CASSRLWGYTF.

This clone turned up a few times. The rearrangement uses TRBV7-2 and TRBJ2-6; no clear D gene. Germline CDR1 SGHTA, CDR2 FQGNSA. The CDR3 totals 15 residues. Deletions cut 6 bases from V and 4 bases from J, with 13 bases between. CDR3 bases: TGTGCCAGCAGAGAGGTTACCTGGGGGGCCAACGTCCTGACTTTC. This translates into CASREVTWGANVLTF.

In nucleotides, the CDR3 is TGCAGCGTTGAAGATCCAGACAGGGGTTTAGGCTACACCTTC. It encodes CSVEDPDRGLGYTF. The V and J genes are TRBV29-1 and TRBJ1-2; TRBD1 matches at 8 bases. The germline CDR1 and CDR2 sequences are SQVTM and ANQGSEA. The CDR3 runs to 14 residues. J gave up 8 bases and V 0 bases, and 8 bases lay outside the gene matches. Complete variable domain (other parts from reference TRBV29-1 and TRBJ1-2): SAVISQKPSRDICQRGTSLTIQCQVDSQVTMMFWYRQQPGQSLTLIATANQGSEATYESGFVIDKFPISRPNLTFSTLTVSNMSPEDSSIYLCSVEDPDRGLGYTFGSGTRLTVV.

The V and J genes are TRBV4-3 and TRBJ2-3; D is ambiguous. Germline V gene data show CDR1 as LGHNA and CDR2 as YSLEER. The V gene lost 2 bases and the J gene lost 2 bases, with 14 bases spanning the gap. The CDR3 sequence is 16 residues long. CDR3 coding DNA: TGCGCCAGCAGCCAAACCTCCCGTGCGATCACAGATACGCAGTATTTT. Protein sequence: CASSQTSRAITDTQYF.

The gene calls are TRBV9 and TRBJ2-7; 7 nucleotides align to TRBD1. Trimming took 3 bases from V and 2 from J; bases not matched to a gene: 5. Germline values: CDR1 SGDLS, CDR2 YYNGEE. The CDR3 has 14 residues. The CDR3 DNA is TGTGCCAGCAGCGCCCGGGACAGAACCTACGAGCAGTACTTC. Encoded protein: CASSARDRTYEQYF.

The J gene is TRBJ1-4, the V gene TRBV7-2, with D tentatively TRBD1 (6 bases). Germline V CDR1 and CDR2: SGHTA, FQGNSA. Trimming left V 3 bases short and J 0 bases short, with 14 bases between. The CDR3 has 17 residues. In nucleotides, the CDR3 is TGTGCCAGCAGCTTCCAGACGACAGGTGCAACTAATGAAAAACTGTTTTTT. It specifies CASSFQTTGATNEKLFF.

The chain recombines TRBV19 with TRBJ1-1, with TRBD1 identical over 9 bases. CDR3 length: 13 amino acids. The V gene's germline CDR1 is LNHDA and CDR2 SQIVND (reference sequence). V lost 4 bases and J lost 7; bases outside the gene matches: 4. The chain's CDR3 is CASSKTGGGEAFF. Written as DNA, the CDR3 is TGTGCCAGTAGTAAAACAGGGGGCGGTGAAGCTTTCTTT. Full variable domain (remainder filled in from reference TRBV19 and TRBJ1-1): DGGITQSPKYLFRKEGQNVTLSCEQNLNHDAMYWYRQDPGQGLRLIYYSQIVNDFQKGDIAEGYSVSREKKESFPLTVTSAQKNPTAFYLCASSKTGGGEAFFGQGTRLTVV.

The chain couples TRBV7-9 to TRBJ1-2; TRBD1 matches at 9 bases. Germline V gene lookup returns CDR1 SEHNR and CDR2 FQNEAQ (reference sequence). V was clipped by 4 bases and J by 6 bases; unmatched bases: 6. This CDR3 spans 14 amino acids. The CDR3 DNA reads TGTGCCAGCAGCTGGGGACAGGGTTTCGATGGCTACACCTTC. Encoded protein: CASSWGQGFDGYTF.

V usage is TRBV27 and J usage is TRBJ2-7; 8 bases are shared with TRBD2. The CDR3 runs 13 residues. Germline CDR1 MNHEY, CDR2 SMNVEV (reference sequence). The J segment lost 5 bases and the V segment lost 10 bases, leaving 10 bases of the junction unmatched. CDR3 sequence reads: CATGRVAGDEQYF. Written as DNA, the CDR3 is TGTGCCACCGGGAGGGTCGCGGGGGACGAGCAGTACTTC.

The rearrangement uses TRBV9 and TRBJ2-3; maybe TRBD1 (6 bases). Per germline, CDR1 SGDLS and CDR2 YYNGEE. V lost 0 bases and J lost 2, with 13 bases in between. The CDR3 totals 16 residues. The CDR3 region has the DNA TGTGCCAGCAGCGTAGATCCGGCAGGGGTCACAGATACGCAGTATTTT. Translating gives CASSVDPAGVTDTQYF.

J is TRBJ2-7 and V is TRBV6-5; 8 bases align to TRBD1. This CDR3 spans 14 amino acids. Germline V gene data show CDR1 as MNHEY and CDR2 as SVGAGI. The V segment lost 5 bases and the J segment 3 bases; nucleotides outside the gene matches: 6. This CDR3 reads CASSQGQDYYEQYF. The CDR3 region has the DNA TGTGCCAGCAGTCAGGGACAGGACTACTACGAGCAGTACTTC.

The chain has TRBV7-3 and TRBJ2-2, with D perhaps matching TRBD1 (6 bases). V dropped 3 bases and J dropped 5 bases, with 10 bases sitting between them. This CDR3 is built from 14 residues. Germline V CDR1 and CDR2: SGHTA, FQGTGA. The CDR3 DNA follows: TGTGCCAGCAGCTTCCTCGGACAGACCGGGGAGCTGTTTTTT. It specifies CASSFLGQTGELFF.

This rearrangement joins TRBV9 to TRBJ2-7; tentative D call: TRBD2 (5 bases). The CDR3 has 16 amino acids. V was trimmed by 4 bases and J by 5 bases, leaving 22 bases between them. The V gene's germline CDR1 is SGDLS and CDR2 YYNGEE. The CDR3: CASSRGKGSSGNEQYF. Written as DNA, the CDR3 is TGTGCCAGCAGCAGAGGGAAAGGCAGCTCTGGGAACGAGCAGTACTTC.

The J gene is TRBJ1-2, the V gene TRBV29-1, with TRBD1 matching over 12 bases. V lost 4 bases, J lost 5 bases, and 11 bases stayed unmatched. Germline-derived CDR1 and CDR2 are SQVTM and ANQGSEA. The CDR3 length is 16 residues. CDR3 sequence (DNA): TGCAGCGTTGGTGCAGGGACAGGGGGCGAAGTATATGGCTACACCTTC. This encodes CSVGAGTGGEVYGYTF.

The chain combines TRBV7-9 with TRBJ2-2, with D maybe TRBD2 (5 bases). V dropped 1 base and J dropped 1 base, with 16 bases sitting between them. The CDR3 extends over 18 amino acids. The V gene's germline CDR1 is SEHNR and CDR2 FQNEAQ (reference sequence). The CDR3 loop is CASSLVETGILNTGELFF. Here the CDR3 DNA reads TGTGCCAGCAGCTTAGTGGAAACCGGGATCCTGAACACCGGGGAGCTGTTTTTT.

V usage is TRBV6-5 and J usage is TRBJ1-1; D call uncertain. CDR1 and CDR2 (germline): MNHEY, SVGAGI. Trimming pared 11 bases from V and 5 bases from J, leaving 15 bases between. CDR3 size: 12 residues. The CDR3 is CASGRGATEAFF. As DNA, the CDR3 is TGTGCCTCCGGCCGGGGTGCGACTGAAGCTTTCTTT.

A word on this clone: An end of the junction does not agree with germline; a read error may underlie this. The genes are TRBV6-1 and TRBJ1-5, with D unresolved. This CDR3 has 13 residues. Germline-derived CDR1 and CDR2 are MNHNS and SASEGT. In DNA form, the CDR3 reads TGTGCCAGCAGAGAAGGTATCAATCAGCCCCAGCATTTT. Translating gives CASREGINQPQHF.

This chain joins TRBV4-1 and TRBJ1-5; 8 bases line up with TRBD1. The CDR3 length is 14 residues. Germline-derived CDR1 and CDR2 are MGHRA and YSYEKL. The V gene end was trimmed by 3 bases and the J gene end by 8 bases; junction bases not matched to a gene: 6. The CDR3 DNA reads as TGCGCCAGCAGCCATGATCAGGGGGCCGAGCCCCAGCATTTT. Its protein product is CASSHDQGAEPQHF.

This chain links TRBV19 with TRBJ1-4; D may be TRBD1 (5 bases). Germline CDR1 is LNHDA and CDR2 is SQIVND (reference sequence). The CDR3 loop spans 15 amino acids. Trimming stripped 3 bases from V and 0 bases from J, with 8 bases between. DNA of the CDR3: TGTGCCAGTAGTATGGGGCGTTCAACTAATGAAAAACTGTTTTTT. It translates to CASSMGRSTNEKLFF. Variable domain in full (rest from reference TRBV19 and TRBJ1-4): DGGITQSPKYLFRKEGQNVTLSCEQNLNHDAMYWYRQDPGQGLRLIYYSQIVNDFQKGDIAEGYSVSREKKESFPLTVTSAQKNPTAFYLCASSMGRSTNEKLFFGSGTQLSVL.

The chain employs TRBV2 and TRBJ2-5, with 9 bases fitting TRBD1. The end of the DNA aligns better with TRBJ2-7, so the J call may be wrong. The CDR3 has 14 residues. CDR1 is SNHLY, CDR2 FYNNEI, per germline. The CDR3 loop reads CASSPGQGLGEQYF. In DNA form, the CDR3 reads TGTGCCAGCAGTCCGGGACAGGGCCTCGGCGAGCAGTACTTC.